Below are 10 T cell receptor beta chains sequenced from a single sample in a study of metastatic and nonmetastatic thyroid tumors. MiXCR was used by TCRdb to re-call the PCR reads. The sample has about 30,000 clones, 20% to 30% seen once. No patient received treatment before thyroid surgery. Specimen: blood. The receptors stem from a female donor with papillary thyroid cancer or a benign thyroid nodule (not recorded which). Some clones in this sample may be carry-over from other donors' samples.

This clone has ten or more counts. This chain uses TRBV14 with TRBJ2-7, with 7 bases aligning to TRBD2. CDR1 is SGHDN, CDR2 FVKESK, per germline. With 1 base clipped from V and 6 bases from J, the junction kept 0 bases outside the gene matches. The CDR3 length is 12 residues. The CDR3 protein is CASSQVAGEQYF. CDR3 in DNA: TGTGCCAGCAGCCAAGTAGCGGGCGAGCAGTACTTC.

This clone was detected many times. V is TRBV28 and J is TRBJ2-2; D remains ambiguous. Per the germline V gene, CDR1 is MDHEN and CDR2 is SYDVKM. This CDR3 has 14 amino acids. Trimming pared 6 bases from V and 1 base from J, leaving 9 bases between. The chain's CDR3 is CASRRWENTGELFF. CDR3 DNA sequence: TGTGCCAGCAGAAGATGGGAGAACACCGGGGAGCTGTTTTTT.

In this sample, this clone turned up a few times. This chain joins TRBV6-1 and TRBJ2-7, with 9 nucleotides matching TRBD2. CDR1 is MNHNS and CDR2 is SASEGT in the germline V gene. Unmatched junction bases numbered 7, after V lost 4 bases and J lost 0 bases. This CDR3 is 16 amino acids long. The CDR3 sequence is CASSGVAGGISYEQYF. The CDR3 DNA reads as TGTGCCAGCAGTGGGGTGGCGGGAGGGATCTCCTACGAGCAGTACTTC.

J is TRBJ2-5 and V is TRBV7-8, with 8 positions matching TRBD2. The CDR3 is made up of 18 amino acids. Trimming cost V 9 bases and J 2 bases; bases outside gene matches: 20. CDR1 is SGHVS, CDR2 FQNEAQ, per germline. This chain's CDR3 is CASSARVIAGRKQETQYF. The CDR3 DNA sequence: TGTGCCAGTAGCGCCCGGGTAATAGCGGGAAGAAAGCAAGAGACCCAGTACTTC.

This clone has ten or more counts. The V call is TRBV9, the J call TRBJ2-3; TRBD2 aligns across 7 bases. The J segment lost 3 bases and the V segment lost 1 base, leaving 5 bases of the junction unmatched. The CDR3 runs 15 residues. Germline-derived CDR1 and CDR2 are SGDLS and YYNGEE. The CDR3 bases are TGTGCCAGCAGCGTATCGGCGGGAGATACAGATACGCAGTATTTT. Translation gives CASSVSAGDTDTQYF. Full variable domain (rest looked up from reference TRBV9 and TRBJ2-3): DSGVTQTPKHLITATGQRVTLRCSPRSGDLSVYWYQQSLDQGLQFLIQYYNGEERAKGNILERFSAQQFPDLHSELNLSSLELGDSALYFCASSVSAGDTDTQYFGPGTRLTVL.

In its sample, this clone was seen once. The genes are TRBV5-1 and TRBJ1-6; D not resolved. Germline loops: CDR1 SGHRS, CDR2 YFSETQ. Trimming pared 4 bases from V and 0 bases from J, leaving 5 bases between. This CDR3 spans 14 amino acids. The CDR3 DNA reads TGCGCCAGCAGCAATAGCTCCTATAATTCACCCCTCCACTTT. Translated, it gives CASSNSSYNSPLHF.

The rearrangement uses TRBV5-1 and TRBJ2-7; either TRBD1 or TRBD2 may supply D (5 bases each). CDR1 and CDR2 from the germline V gene are SGHRS and YFSETQ. V lost 0 bases and J lost 5, with 18 bases in between. This CDR3 is 16 amino acids long. Here the CDR3 DNA reads TGCGCCAGCAGCTTGGGGTTAGGGACCCGCCTTGACGAGCAGTACTTC. This codes for CASSLGLGTRLDEQYF.

The V and J genes are TRBV28 and TRBJ2-1; possible D gene TRBD2, 5 bases. V was trimmed by 6 bases and J by 9 bases, leaving 9 bases between them. Germline V gene sequence: CDR1 MDHEN, CDR2 SYDVKM. The CDR3 runs 11 residues. This CDR3 reads CASRLEVEQFF. For the CDR3, the DNA is TGTGCCAGCAGACTGGAGGTTGAGCAGTTCTTC.

This clone is categorized as medium-sized. The J gene is TRBJ2-2, the V gene TRBV6-1; 7 bases line up with TRBD1. The J segment lost 4 bases and the V segment lost 6 bases, leaving 5 bases of the junction unmatched. The CDR3 totals 14 residues. Germline assignment: CDR1 MNHNS and CDR2 SASEGT. CDR3 amino acids: CASRTGWRTGELFF. For the CDR3, the DNA is TGTGCCAGCAGGACAGGGTGGCGCACCGGGGAGCTGTTTTTT.

This clone was counted many times. V usage is TRBV28 and J usage is TRBJ1-4; 7 nucleotides match TRBD1. There are 14 residues in the CDR3. V lost 6 bases, J lost 4 bases, and 5 bases stayed unmatched. Germline values: CDR1 MDHEN, CDR2 SYDVKM. CDR3 nucleotide sequence: TGTGCCAGCAGATTACAGGGGAGTAATGAAAAACTGTTTTTT. It translates to CASRLQGSNEKLFF.